Sequencing of this TCR delta chain was carried out in a study of gamma-delta chains in newborns, infants, children. In the study overall: Polyclonal expansion of innate γδ T cells after birth follows microbial exposure.

Concerning this clone itself: This likely reflects a read error, since a far larger clone is one base away. The sample holds other DNA sequences that translate to the same CDR3.

Germline V CDR1 and CDR2: GEAIGNYY, EKD. This CDR3 has 20 residues. V dropped 0 bases and J dropped 0; count of bases not matched to a gene: 9. TCRdb re-called the reads with CATT. The table has roughly 5,000 delta-chain clones, around 2.8% seen once. The sequenced sample consisted of blood. This receptor was identified in a child who was a newborn, infant or young child, either healthy, febrile or measles-vaccinated (not recorded which). This chain links TRDV2 with TRDJ3; 8 bases fit TRDD3. CDR3 region: CACDTLGDEFSSWDTRQMFF. DNA for the CDR3: TGTGCCTGTGACACCTTGGGGGATGAATTCAGCTCCTGGGACACCCGACAGATGTTTTTC.